This T cell receptor beta chain was documented in a study of CD8+CD57+ T cells in acquired aplastic anemia. Overall study: Quantities of DNA derived from sorted CD4+ and CD8+ cells averaged 3.2 ug. Notes on the study in general: Patients and controls shared 25 to 30 CD8+ CDR3 sequences.

This clonotype appeared many times. Its antigen is undetermined. The germline gives CDR1 SGDLS, CDR2 YYNGEE. The CDR3 contains 14 residues. Between the trimmed V and J ends, which lost 3 bases and 0 bases, there was a span of 9 bases. TCR beta VDJ and CDR3 profiling used genomic DNA as template. TCRdb passed the reads through MiXCR, listing each CDR3 protein once. Of around 170,000 distinct CDR3 sequences in the sample, 40% to 55% are singletons; the top ten hold approximately 2.9%. The sequence was obtained from a human donor in good health. Sequenced input: sorted CD4+, CD8+, or CD8+CD57+ T cells (not recorded which) from PBMCs. This sequence joins TRBV9 and TRBJ1-1, with D maybe TRBD1 (6 bases). The CDR3 nucleotides read TGTGCCAGCAGCGCCGGGACACTGAACACTGAAGCTTTCTTT. Translated, it gives CASSAGTLNTEAFF.